These T cell receptor beta chains were read from a single sample in a study of OX40 agonist ivuxolimab in advanced cancers. Measured with immunoSEQ multiplex PCR; TCRdb has only the in-frame clones, and not every one. The sample contains about 120,000 clones, over 75% of which appear only once. Source: CD4+ or CD8+ T cells sorted from blood, taken in a trial of the OX40 agonist ivuxolimab. These receptors were obtained from an adult with an advanced solid tumor such as melanoma, head and neck, liver or kidney cancer. Both conserved end residues are part of each CDR3. The D gene is left open where the match is weak. The listing skips clone size in some rows; elsewhere it reads once, few, many or a size class.

D	V	size	J	DNA	CDR3
TRBD1	TRBV5-1	once	TRBJ2-7	TGCGCCAGCAGCGCTCTGGGACAGGGGGCTAACGAGCAGTACTTC	CASSALGQGANEQYF
.	TRBV4-1	.	TRBJ2-1	TGCGCCAGCAGCCAAGTCCAGAGATCCTACAATGAGCAGTTCTTC	CASSQVQRSYNEQFF
.	TRBV19	few	TRBJ1-1	TGTGCCAGTAGGCCAGGGGCGAACACTGAAGCTTTCTTT	CASRPGANTEAFF
TRBD2	TRBV30	.	TRBJ2-5	TGTGCCTGGAATCGGGGACTAGCGGGGGTGGAGACCCAGTACTTC	CAWNRGLAGVETQYF
.	TRBV2	.	TRBJ1-6	TGTGCCAGCACTGACAGGTATTCACCCCTCCACTTT	CASTDRYSPLHF
.	TRBV6-1	once	TRBJ2-1	TGTGCCAGCATTTTCACAGCCTACAATGAGCAGTTCTTC	CASIFTAYNEQFF
.	TRBV6-5	.	TRBJ1-1	TGTGCCAGCACCCGCGGAGGCGGGATGAACACTGAAGCTTTCTTT	CASTRGGGMNTEAFF
TRBD1	TRBV19	.	TRBJ1-2	TGTGCCAGTAGTACCGGGACAGGGATCTATGGCTACACCTTC	CASSTGTGIYGYTF
.	TRBV7-2	.	TRBJ2-5	TGTGCCAGCAGCTTAAGATATTTCCAAGAGACCCAGTACTTC	CASSLRYFQETQYF
.	TRBV19	.	TRBJ1-3	TGTGCCAGTAGTGGTTCCGGCACCCACTCTGGAAACACCATATATTTT	CASSGSGTHSGNTIYF
.	TRBV19	.	TRBJ2-7	TGTGCCAGTATGGGGGGGGGCACGAACGAGCAGTACTTC	CASMGGGTNEQYF
TRBD1	TRBV30	.	TRBJ1-2	TGTGCCTGGACGTACAGGGGAAGTGTCTATGGCTACACCTTC	CAWTYRGSVYGYTF
.	TRBV7-9	once	TRBJ1-2	TGTGCCAGCAGCTTAGTCTCAGCAGGGAACTATGGCTACACCTTC	CASSLVSAGNYGYTF
.	TRBV19	.	TRBJ2-2	TGTGCCAGTAGTCGCTATAACACCGGGGAGCTGTTTTTT	CASSRYNTGELFF
.	TRBV7-2	.	TRBJ1-2	TGTGCCAGCAGCGGAACAGCTAACTATGGCTACACCTTC	CASSGTANYGYTF
.	TRBV7-2	.	TRBJ1-1	TGTGCCAGCAGCCGAGGTGGCTGGACTGAAGCTTTCTTT	CASSRGGWTEAFF
TRBD1	TRBV5-1	.	TRBJ1-6	TGCGCCAGCAGCTTAGGGACAGGGAGCTCCTATAATTCACCCCTCCACTTT	CASSLGTGSSYNSPLHF
.	TRBV7-2	.	TRBJ1-3	TGTGCCAGCAGCTTAGTTTGGCAGTACTCTGGAAACACCATATATTTT	CASSLVWQYSGNTIYF
TRBD2	TRBV19	.	TRBJ2-3	TGTGCCAGTAGTACCCGGACTAGCGGGGGCACAGATACGCAGTATTTT	CASSTRTSGGTDTQYF
.	TRBV19	.	TRBJ1-2	TGTGCCAGTAGTCGACAGGCAGCCTATGGCTACACCTTC	CASSRQAAYGYTF
.	TRBV6-6	.	TRBJ2-5	TGTGCCGCCTTTCGGGGGCTCCAAGAGACCCAGTACTTC	CAAFRGLQETQYF
TRBD1	TRBV5-1	.	TRBJ2-2	TGCGCCAGCAGCTTCGGACAGGAGAGCACCGGGGAGCTGTTTTTT	CASSFGQESTGELFF
.	TRBV19	.	TRBJ1-5	TGTGCCAGTAGTATAGGCGGTAGTTATAGCAATCAGCCCCAGCATTTT	CASSIGGSYSNQPQHF
.	TRBV6-6	.	TRBJ2-7	TGTGCCAGCAGTTACGGGGCAGGGGCCTACGAGCAGTACTTC	CASSYGAGAYEQYF
.	TRBV15	.	TRBJ1-2	TGTGCCACCAGCAGAGGGGAGGCAGCTAACTATGGCTACACCTTC	CATSRGEAANYGYTF
.	TRBV4-3	.	TRBJ2-3	TGCGCCAGCAGCCAAGGCCTATCGGGCAGATGGATTGGCACAGATACGCAGTATTTT	CASSQGLSGRWIGTDTQYF
.	TRBV15	.	TRBJ2-5	TGTGCCACCAGCAGAGATCCCGCAGCCGAGACCCAGTACTTC	CATSRDPAAETQYF
.	TRBV9	.	TRBJ2-7	TGTGCCAGCAGCCCGGCTAGCTATGGCGAGCAGTACTTC	CASSPASYGEQYF
TRBD1	TRBV7-2	.	TRBJ2-7	TGTGCCAGCAGCTCCTACAGGGGGTACTACGAGCAGTACTTC	CASSSYRGYYEQYF
TRBD1	TRBV4-1	.	TRBJ1-2	TGCGCCAGCAGCCAAGCCGGACAGGGTGCCCTTTATGGCTACACCTTC	CASSQAGQGALYGYTF
.	TRBV18	.	TRBJ2-3	TGTGCCAGCTCACCAGCGGGATACACAGATACGCAGTATTTT	CASSPAGYTDTQYF
.	TRBV30	few	TRBJ1-4	TGTGCCTGGAGTGTACGGGGCCCGCTTTTAGTTAATGAAAAACTGTTTTTT	CAWSVRGPLLVNEKLFF
.	TRBV2	.	TRBJ1-5	TGTGCCAGTCATCGAGATAGCAATCAGCCCCAGCATTTT	CASHRDSNQPQHF
.	TRBV27	.	TRBJ2-5	TGTGCCAGCAGCCGTCCAGGGTACCAAGAGACCCAGTACTTC	CASSRPGYQETQYF
.	TRBV27	.	TRBJ1-6	TGTGCCAGCAGTCCGCCGCAGGGGCCCAATTCACCCCTCCACTTT	CASSPPQGPNSPLHF
.	TRBV4-3	.	TRBJ1-1	TGCGCCAGCAGCCTAGGGGGGGGGAACACTGAAGCTTTCTTT	CASSLGGGNTEAFF
TRBD1	TRBV4-2	.	TRBJ1-1	TGTGCCAGCAGCCAAGTGGCGGGACAGCAGAACACTGAAGCTTTCTTT	CASSQVAGQQNTEAFF
.	TRBV18	.	TRBJ2-7	TGTGCCAGCTCACCACCCGTTACCTACGAGCAGTACTTC	CASSPPVTYEQYF
.	TRBV6-1	.	TRBJ2-1	TGTGCCAGCGGCACCGGGACACTTCCCTACAATGAGCAGTTCTTC	CASGTGTLPYNEQFF
.	TRBV28	.	TRBJ2-1	TGTGCCAGCAGGGGGCCCGGCCAAGGGAATGAGCAGTTCTTC	CASRGPGQGNEQFF